The clone carrying this T cell receptor (beta chain) was seen many times. Its target is not known. The V and J ends lost 6 bases and 2 bases respectively, with 16 bases between them. Germline lookup yields CDR1 MNHEY and CDR2 SMNVEV (reference sequence). CDR3 length: 15 amino acids. The sample is drawn from a study of blood T cells in healthy people across ages. Study-wide findings and caveats: In the absence of known donor CMV status, changes in expanded clonotypes were possibly confounded.

For the second PCR, which ran for roughly 6 to 11 cycles, a sample-barcoded 5' primer and a J-beta primer mix were used. TCRdb reprocessed the 5' RACE reads with MiXCR, giving one entry per CDR3 protein. The sample holds hundreds of thousands of distinct CDR3 sequences; 25% are singletons and the top ten take 9.4%. Healthy Caucasian individuals from Russia aged roughly 6 to 90 served as donors. About 10 milliliters of peripheral blood were drawn from each donor into EDTA-treated tubes. These records were also assigned to another study, of T cells of mothers and their children. That source adds: Unrelated pairs and related pairs have their TCR recombination output shaped similarly by thymic selection.

The receptor's source is a boy between 10 and 17 years old in good health. What was sequenced was blood. This chain connects TRBV27 to TRBJ1-1, with D unresolved. CDR3 in amino acids: CASSRRAGTNTEAFF. The CDR3 DNA sequence: TGTGCCAGCAGCCGTCGGGCGGGAACCAACACTGAAGCTTTCTTT.